The following is a T cell receptor beta chain sequence with its context. What antigen it recognizes has not been identified. It has no much larger one-base neighbor in the sample; base qualities were not kept. Trimming leaves V shorter by 2 bases and J shorter by 5 bases, with the junction holding 8 bases beyond the gene matches. CDR1 and CDR2, per the germline V gene, are SGHRS and YFSETQ. The CDR3, from cysteine to phenylalanine, totals 16 residues. Only the CDR3 part of the read is kept: 48 bases, read in frame from the first base. The immunoSEQ Assay, a bias-controlled multiplex PCR, was used to amplify TCRbeta CDR3 regions from genomic DNA. Per the source publication's procedure: Within the assay, amplification of reference gene primers was used to estimate how many nucleated cells each sample contained. To quantify the absolute abundance of each unique TCRbeta CDR3 rearrangement, sequence reads were collapsed and filtered. For each sample, productive Simpson clonality was calculated by taking the square root of Simpson's diversity index across productive rearrangements. Not all clones reach the TCRdb copy of this immuneACCESS table, which keeps in-frame sequences only. Checked studies attribute under half of the gap to unresolved V genes and leave the rest unexplained. The DNA was the basis for D and trimming; V, J and clone size are from that table. The sample table lists approximately 150,000 clones, about 85% of them with a count of one. More than 5% of the sample rests with the top ten.

These data originate in a study of blood T cell repertoires in COVID-19 (TCRdb year 2020). Context from the whole study: Samples from collaborators originated in the United States, Italy and Spain and spanned both the acute and convalescent phases of COVID-19. The prospective study material was composed of cDNA or gDNA derived from T cells, B-cell-depleted T cells, or PBMCs. Subjects who had been exposed to COVID-19, were actively infected with it, or had recovered from it provided the deeply sampled blood TCRbeta repertoires that made up the dataset. The repertoires were released in a freely available public database intended as a resource for research on the immune response to SARS-CoV-2. Samples came from the ongoing ImmuneRACE study (first 160 participants) plus 1,254 subjects from 6 global collaborators. Sample metadata almost always included a de-identified subject ID, COVID-19 status, age in years and sex. Where available, HLA class I and class II types were obtained from metadata supplied by the sample provider rather than from assay-based typing. Beyond this particular receptor, the publication reports: How much clinical and demographic metadata was included differed by source and by participant, and the metadata was provided uncurated.

In the prospective study, participants were about 18 to 95 years old, resided in 25 or so geographic areas of the United States, and were enrolled through a virtual design. To assign participants to cohorts, the prospective study relied on clinical history that participants themselves reported in a screening survey and a study questionnaire. For ImmuneRACE Cohort 3, a participant was defined as recovered based on two consecutive negative NP/OP PCR tests, clearance by a healthcare professional, or resolution of symptoms. Each participant in the prospective study had whole blood, serum and a nasopharyngeal or oropharyngeal swab collected by mobile phlebotomists. Prospective study participants could optionally give additional blood draws and questionnaires over an approximately two-month period. Prospective study blood samples were shipped either frozen or at room temperature before DNA extraction.

The receptor comes from a woman in her thirties or forties who had recovered from COVID-19. Material for sequencing was PBMCs or T cells enriched from blood (not recorded which). The sequence is built from TRBV5-1 and TRBJ2-2; TRBD2 matches 8 bases in the middle. In nucleotide form, the sequence is TGCGCCAGCAGCTTCGCTACTAGCGGCGCTACCGGGGAGCTGTTTTTT. This sequence encodes CASSFATSGATGELFF.